This T cell receptor beta chain is drawn from a study of PD-1 blockade in mismatch repair-deficient tumors. About the research overall: Patients had about 13 mismatch repair-deficient cancer types and were previously treated and progressing. General observations from the study: Tumor-resident clones, often undetectable pretreatment in blood, expanded then contracted after pembrolizumab.

V lost 2 bases and J lost 6, with 11 bases in between. Germline V gives CDR1 SGDLS, CDR2 YYNGEE. This CDR3 comprises 13 residues. Mismatch repair deficiency was confirmed in all patients, by PCR or immunohistochemistry. TCRs were sequenced from a few patients responding to pembrolizumab. Comment on this clone: As yet, its antigen is unknown.

Repertoires were generated with immunoSEQ multiplex PCR, while TCRdb's copy carries only in-frame clones and drops some. The sample yields about 68,000 clones, around 73% seen once. Source: peripheral blood, taken 2 weeks after starting pembrolizumab. The clonotype originates from an adult with mismatch repair-deficient cancer. The chain has TRBV9 and TRBJ1-2; D ambiguous. As DNA, the CDR3 is TGTGCCAGCAGCGTCATACCAAGCGATGGCTACACCTTC. Encoded protein: CASSVIPSDGYTF.